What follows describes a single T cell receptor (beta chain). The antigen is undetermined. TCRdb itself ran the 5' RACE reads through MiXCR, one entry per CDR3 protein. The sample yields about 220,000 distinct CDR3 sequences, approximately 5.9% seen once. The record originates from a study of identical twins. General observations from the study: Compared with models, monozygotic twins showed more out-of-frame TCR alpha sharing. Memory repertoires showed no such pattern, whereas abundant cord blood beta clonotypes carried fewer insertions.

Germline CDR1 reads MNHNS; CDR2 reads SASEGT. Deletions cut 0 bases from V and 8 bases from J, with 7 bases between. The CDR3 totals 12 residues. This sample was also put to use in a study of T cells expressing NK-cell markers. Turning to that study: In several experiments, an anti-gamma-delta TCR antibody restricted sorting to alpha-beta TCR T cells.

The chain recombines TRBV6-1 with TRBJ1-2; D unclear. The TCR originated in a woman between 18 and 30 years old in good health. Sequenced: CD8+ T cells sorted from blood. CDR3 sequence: CASSEASGGYTF. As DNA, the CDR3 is TGTGCCAGCAGTGAAGCCAGTGGCGGCTACACCTTC.